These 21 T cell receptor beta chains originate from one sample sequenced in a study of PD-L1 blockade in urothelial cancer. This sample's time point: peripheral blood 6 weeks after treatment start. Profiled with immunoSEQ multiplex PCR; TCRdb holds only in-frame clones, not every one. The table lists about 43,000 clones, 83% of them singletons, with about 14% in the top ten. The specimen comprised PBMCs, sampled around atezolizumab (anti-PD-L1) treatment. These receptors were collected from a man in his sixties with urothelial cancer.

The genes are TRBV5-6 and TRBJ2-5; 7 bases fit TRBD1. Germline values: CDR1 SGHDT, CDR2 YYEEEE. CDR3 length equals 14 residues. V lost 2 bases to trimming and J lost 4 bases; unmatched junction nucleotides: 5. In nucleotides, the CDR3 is TGTGCCAGCAGCTTAGGAGACAGGGCAGAGACCCAGTACTTC. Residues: CASSLGDRAETQYF. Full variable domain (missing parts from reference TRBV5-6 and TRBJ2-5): DAGVTQSPTHLIKTRGQQVTLRCSPKSGHDTVSWYQQALGQGPQFIFQYYEEEERQRGNFPDRFSGHQFPNYSSELNVNALLLGDSALYLCASSLGDRAETQYFGPGTRLLVL.

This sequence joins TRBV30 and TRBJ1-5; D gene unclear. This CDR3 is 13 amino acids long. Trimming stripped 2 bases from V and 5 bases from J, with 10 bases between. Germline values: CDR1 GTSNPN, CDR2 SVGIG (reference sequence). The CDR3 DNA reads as TGTGCCTGGAGTTTGGTAGGAGATCAGCCCCAGCATTTT. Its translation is CAWSLVGDQPQHF. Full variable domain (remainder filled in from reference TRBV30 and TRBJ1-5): SQTIHQWPATLVQPVGSPLSLECTVEGTSNPNLYWYRQAAGRGLQLLFYSVGIGQISSEVPQNLSASRPQDRQFILSSKKLLLSDSGFYLCAWSLVGDQPQHFGDGTRLSIL.

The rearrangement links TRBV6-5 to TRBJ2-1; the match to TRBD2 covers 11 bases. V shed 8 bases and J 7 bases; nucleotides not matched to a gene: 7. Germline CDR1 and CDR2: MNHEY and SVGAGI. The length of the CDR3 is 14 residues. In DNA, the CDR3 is TGTGCCAGCTCCGGCACTAGCGGGAGTAATGAGCAGTTCTTC. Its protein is CASSGTSGSNEQFF.

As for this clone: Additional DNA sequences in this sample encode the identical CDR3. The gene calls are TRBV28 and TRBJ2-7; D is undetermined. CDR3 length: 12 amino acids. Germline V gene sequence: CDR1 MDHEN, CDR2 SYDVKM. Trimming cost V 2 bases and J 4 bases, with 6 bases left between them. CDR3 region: CASSLGGYEQYF. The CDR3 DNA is TGTGCCAGCAGTTTAGGCGGTTACGAGCAGTACTTC.

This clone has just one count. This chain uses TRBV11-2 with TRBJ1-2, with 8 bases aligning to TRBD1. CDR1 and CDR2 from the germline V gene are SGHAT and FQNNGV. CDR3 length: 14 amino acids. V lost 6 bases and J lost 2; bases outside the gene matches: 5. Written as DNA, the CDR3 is TGTGCCAGCAGTCCGACAGGGGTAAACTATGGCTACACCTTC. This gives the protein CASSPTGVNYGYTF.

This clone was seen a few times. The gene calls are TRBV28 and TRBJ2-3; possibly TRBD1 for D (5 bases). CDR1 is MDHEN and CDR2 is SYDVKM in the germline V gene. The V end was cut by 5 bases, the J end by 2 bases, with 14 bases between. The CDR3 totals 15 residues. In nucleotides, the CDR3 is TGTGCCAGCAGTAACACAGGACCTTTCACAGATACGCAGTATTTT. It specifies CASSNTGPFTDTQYF. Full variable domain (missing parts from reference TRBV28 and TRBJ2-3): DVKVTQSSRYLVKRTGEKVFLECVQDMDHENMFWYRQDPGLGLRLIYFSYDVKMKEKGDIPEGYSVSREKKERFSLILESASTNQTSMYLCASSNTGPFTDTQYFGPGTRLTVL.

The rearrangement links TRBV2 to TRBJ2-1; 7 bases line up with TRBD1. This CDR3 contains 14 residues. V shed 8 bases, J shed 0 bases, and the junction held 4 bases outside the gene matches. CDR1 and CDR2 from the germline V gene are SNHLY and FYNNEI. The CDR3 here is CASLRDSSYNEQFF. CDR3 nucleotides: TGTGCCAGCCTACGGGACAGCTCCTACAATGAGCAGTTCTTC.

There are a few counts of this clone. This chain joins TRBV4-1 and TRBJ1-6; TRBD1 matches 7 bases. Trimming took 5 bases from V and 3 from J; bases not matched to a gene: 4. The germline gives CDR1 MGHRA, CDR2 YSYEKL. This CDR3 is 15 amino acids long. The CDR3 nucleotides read TGCGCCAGCAGCTTACGGGACAGCTATAATTCACCCCTCCACTTT. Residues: CASSLRDSYNSPLHF.

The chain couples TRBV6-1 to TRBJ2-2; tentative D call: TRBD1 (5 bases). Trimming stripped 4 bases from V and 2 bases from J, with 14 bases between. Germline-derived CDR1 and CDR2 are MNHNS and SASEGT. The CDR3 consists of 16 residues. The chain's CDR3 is CASSAGHQANTGELFF. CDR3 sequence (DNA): TGTGCCAGCAGTGCTGGACATCAGGCTAACACCGGGGAGCTGTTTTTT.

This CDR3 reads CASSSLTGVPESYTF. CDR3 DNA: TGCGCCAGCAGCTCACTGACAGGGGTGCCAGAATCCTACACCTTC. This chain uses TRBV5-1 with TRBJ1-2, with 8 positions matching TRBD1. V was clipped by 3 bases and J by 10 bases; unmatched bases: 14. The CDR3 contains 15 residues. From germline, CDR1 is SGHRS and CDR2 YFSETQ. The full variable domain, in which reference TRBV5-1 and TRBJ1-2 provide the parts outside the CDR3, is KAGVTQTPRYLIKTRGQQVTLSCSPISGHRSVSWYQQTPGQGLQFLFEYFSETQRNKGNFPGRFSGRQFSNSRSEMNVSTLELGDSALYLCASSSLTGVPESYTFGSGTRLTVV.

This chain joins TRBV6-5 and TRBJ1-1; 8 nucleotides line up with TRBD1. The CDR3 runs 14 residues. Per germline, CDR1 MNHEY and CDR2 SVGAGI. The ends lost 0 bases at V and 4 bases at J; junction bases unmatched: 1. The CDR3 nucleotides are TGTGCCAGCAGTTACTCGACAGGGGTCACTGAAGCTTTCTTT. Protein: CASSYSTGVTEAFF.

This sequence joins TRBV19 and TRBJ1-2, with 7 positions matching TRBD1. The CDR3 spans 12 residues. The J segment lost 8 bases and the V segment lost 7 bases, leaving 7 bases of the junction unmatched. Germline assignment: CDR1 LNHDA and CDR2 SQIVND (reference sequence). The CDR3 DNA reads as TGTGCCAGTAAAACAGGACAGGAGGGCTACACCTTC. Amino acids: CASKTGQEGYTF.

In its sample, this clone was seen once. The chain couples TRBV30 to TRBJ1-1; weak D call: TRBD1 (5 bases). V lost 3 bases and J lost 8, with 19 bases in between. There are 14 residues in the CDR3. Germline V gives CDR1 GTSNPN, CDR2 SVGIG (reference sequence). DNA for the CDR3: TGTGCCTGGAGCGCCGGGACGGGGGGACCGGAAGCTTTCTTT. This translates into CAWSAGTGGPEAFF.

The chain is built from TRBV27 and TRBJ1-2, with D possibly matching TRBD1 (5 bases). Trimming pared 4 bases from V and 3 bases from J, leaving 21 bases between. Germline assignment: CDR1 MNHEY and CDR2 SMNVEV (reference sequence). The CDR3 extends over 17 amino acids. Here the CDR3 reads CASSSFGGRGWDYGYTF. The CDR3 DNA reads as TGTGCCAGCAGTTCTTTTGGGGGGAGGGGTTGGGACTATGGCTACACCTTC.

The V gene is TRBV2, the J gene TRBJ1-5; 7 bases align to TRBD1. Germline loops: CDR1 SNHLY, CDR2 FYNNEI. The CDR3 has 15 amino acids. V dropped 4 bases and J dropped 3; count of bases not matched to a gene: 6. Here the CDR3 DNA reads TGTGCCAGCAGTGGTGGAGGGGGCCTCAATCAGCCCCAGCATTTT. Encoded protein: CASSGGGGLNQPQHF.

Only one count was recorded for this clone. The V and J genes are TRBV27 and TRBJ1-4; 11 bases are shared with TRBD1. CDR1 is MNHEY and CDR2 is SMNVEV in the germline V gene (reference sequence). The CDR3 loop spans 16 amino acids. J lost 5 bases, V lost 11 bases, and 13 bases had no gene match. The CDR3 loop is CAGGGGTGGFNEKLFF. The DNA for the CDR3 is TGTGCCGGGGGAGGGGGGACAGGGGGTTTCAATGAAAAACTGTTTTTT.

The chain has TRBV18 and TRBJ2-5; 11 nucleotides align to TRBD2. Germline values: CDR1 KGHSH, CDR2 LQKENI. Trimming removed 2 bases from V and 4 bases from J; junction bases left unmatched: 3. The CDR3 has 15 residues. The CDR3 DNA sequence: TGTGCCAGCTCACCAACTAGCGGGGGTGGAGAGACCCAGTACTTC. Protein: CASSPTSGGGETQYF. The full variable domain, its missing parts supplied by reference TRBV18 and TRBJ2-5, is NAGVMQNPRHLVRRRGQEARLRCSPMKGHSHVYWYRQLPEEGLKFMVYLQKENIIDESGMPKERFSAEFPKEGPSILRIQQVVRGDSAAYFCASSPTSGGGETQYFGPGTRLLVL.

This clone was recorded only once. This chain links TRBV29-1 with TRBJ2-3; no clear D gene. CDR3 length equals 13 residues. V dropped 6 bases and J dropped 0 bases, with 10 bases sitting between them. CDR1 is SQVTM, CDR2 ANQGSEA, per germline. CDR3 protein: CSVSLASTDTQYF. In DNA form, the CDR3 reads TGCAGCGTATCACTCGCAAGCACAGATACGCAGTATTTT.

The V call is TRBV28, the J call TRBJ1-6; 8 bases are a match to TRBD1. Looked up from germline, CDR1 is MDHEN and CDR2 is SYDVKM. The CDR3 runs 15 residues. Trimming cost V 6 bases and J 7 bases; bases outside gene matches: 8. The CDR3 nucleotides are TGTGCCAGCAGCAGGGCAGGGGGCAAGAATTCACCCCTCCACTTT. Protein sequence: CASSRAGGKNSPLHF.

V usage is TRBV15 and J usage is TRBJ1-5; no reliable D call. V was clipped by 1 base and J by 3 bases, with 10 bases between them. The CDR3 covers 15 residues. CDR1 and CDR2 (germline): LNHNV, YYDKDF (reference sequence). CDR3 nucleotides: TGTGCCACCAGCAGAGGATGGGAGGACAATCAGCCCCAGCATTTT. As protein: CATSRGWEDNQPQHF.

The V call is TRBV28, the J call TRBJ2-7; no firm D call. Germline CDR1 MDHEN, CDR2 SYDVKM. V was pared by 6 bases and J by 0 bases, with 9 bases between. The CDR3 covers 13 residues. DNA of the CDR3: TGTGCCAGCAGCCTGCTCGGCTCCTACGAGCAGTACTTC. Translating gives CASSLLGSYEQYF.